This TCR beta chain was recorded in a study of Ad26.COV2.S vaccination and SARS-CoV-2 variants. Study-level points and caveats: It was found that vaccine and placebo recipients had similar non-spike TCR breadth.

About this clone: Its antigen is still unknown.

Treatment specified: 15 to 20 received Ad26.COV2.S at low or high dose, single or two shots; 5 received placebo; per-sample allocation not given. All samples were drawn on day 63, counting from the first vaccine or placebo injection. Within Boston, the person who donated was an adult of 18-55 years. The germline V gene encodes CDR1 SGHRS and CDR2 YFSETQ. Trimming removed 5 bases at V and 9 bases at J, with 15 bases between. There are 14 residues in the CDR3. Produced via immunoSEQ multiplex PCR; TCRdb's table is partial and in-frame only. The table includes over 400,000 clones, 89% detected once. The V call is TRBV5-1, the J call TRBJ1-6, with D unclear. The starting material was peripheral blood, obtained in a trial of Ad26.COV2.S vaccine versus placebo. The clonotype comes from a person aged 18-60 years who received the Ad26.COV2.S COVID-19 vaccine or a placebo. Here the CDR3 DNA reads TGCGCCAGCAGTTCCCAGAAGATTGGTTCACCCCTCCACTTT. Its translation is CASSSQKIGSPLHF.